The next 19 T cell receptor beta chains were all read from a single sample in a study of cytomegalovirus exposure and HLA in healthy donors. The study ran its PCR with 60 Vbeta and 13 Jbeta primers. Repertoires were generated with immunoSEQ multiplex PCR, while TCRdb's copy carries only in-frame clones and drops some. The table has around 99,000 clones, roughly 69% seen once. The sample comprised PBMCs. These receptors came from a woman aged 70 to 79 in good health and CMV-seropositive.

This clone was seen only once. The chain is built from TRBV19 and TRBJ1-5; tentatively, D is TRBD1 (6 bases). From germline, CDR1 is LNHDA and CDR2 SQIVND (reference sequence). Deletions cut 2 bases from V and 0 bases from J, with 11 bases between. The CDR3 length is 16 residues. CDR3 amino acids: CASSISGANSNQPQHF. For the CDR3, the DNA is TGTGCCAGTAGTATATCAGGGGCGAATAGCAATCAGCCCCAGCATTTT.

This sequence joins TRBV6-5 and TRBJ2-1; TRBD2 matches at 10 bases. This CDR3 is 15 amino acids long. V shed 0 bases and J 9 bases; nucleotides not matched to a gene: 5. Germline V gives CDR1 MNHEY, CDR2 SVGAGI. The CDR3 here is CASSYSTSGGGEQFF. The CDR3 nucleotides are TGTGCCAGCAGTTACTCGACGAGCGGGGGGGGTGAGCAGTTCTTC.

This chain connects TRBV6-5 to TRBJ2-7; TRBD1 might be the D (7 bases). This CDR3 spans 15 amino acids. V shed 5 bases and J shed 2 bases, with 16 bases lying between them. Germline CDR1 is MNHEY and CDR2 is SVGAGI. The chain's CDR3 is CASSRKPGGTYEQYF. The DNA of the CDR3 is TGTGCCAGCAGTCGCAAGCCAGGGGGGACCTACGAGCAGTACTTC.

CDR3 protein: CAWSATGGGGYTF. CDR3 nucleotide sequence: TGTGCCTGGAGTGCCACAGGGGGCGGTGGCTACACCTTC. The chain recombines TRBV30 with TRBJ1-2; 9 nucleotides agree with TRBD1. The ends lost 1 base at V and 7 bases at J; junction bases unmatched: 4. Germline V CDR1 and CDR2: GTSNPN, SVGIG (reference sequence). The CDR3 extends over 13 amino acids.

Of note for this clone: The same CDR3 arises from other DNA sequences in this sample as well. The chain links TRBV10-3 to TRBJ2-3; D may be TRBD1 (6 bases). CDR1 and CDR2 from the germline V gene are ENHRY and SYGVKD. V lost 10 bases and J 2 bases, leaving 13 bases between the germline ends. The CDR3 contains 13 residues. In nucleotides, the CDR3 is TGTGCCACCCAGGGGCAGTCCACAGATACGCAGTATTTT. Its protein is CATQGQSTDTQYF.

This chain joins TRBV20-1 and TRBJ1-2; no clear D. V lost 2 bases and J 2 bases, leaving 3 bases between the germline ends. The CDR3 is 11 residues long. Looked up from germline, CDR1 is DFQATT and CDR2 is SNEGSKA (reference sequence). CDR3 amino acids: CSARPNYGYTF. Here the CDR3 DNA reads TGCAGTGCTAGACCAAACTATGGCTACACCTTC.

In this sample, this clone turned up once. V gene TRBV29-1 combines with J gene TRBJ1-2; 8 positions agree with TRBD1. V gave up 4 bases and J gave up 6 bases; unmatched junction bases: 1. CDR1 is SQVTM, CDR2 ANQGSEA, per germline. CDR3 length equals 11 residues. This CDR3 reads CSVGDRHGYTF. The CDR3 coding sequence is TGCAGCGTTGGGGACAGGCATGGCTACACCTTC.

In its sample, this clone was seen a few times. The V call is TRBV15, the J call TRBJ2-5; TRBD2 agrees at 9 bases. The V and J ends lost 0 bases and 2 bases, in that order; junction bases with no gene match: 7. This CDR3 region has 17 residues. Looked up from germline, CDR1 is LNHNV and CDR2 is YYDKDF (reference sequence). Here the CDR3 reads CATSRDPAGGPQETQYF. The CDR3 coding sequence is TGTGCCACCAGCAGAGATCCAGCGGGGGGCCCTCAAGAGACCCAGTACTTC.

V is TRBV7-7 and J is TRBJ2-3; TRBD2 agrees at 13 bases. Germline loops: CDR1 SSHAT, CDR2 FNYEAQ (reference sequence). The junction had 4 bases not matched to a gene; V was cut back by 5 bases and J by 2 bases. This CDR3 has 16 residues. CDR3 DNA: TGTGCCAGCAGCACCGGGACTAGCGGGGACACAGATACGCAGTATTTT. Amino acid sequence: CASSTGTSGDTDTQYF.

The chain recombines TRBV29-1 with TRBJ2-1; TRBD2 aligns across 11 bases. Germline V CDR1 and CDR2: SQVTM, ANQGSEA. This CDR3 is built from 15 residues. Trimming at V came to 6 bases and at J to 2 bases, leaving 6 bases not matched to a gene. CDR3 DNA sequence: TGCAGCGTCGCTAAGACTAGCGGGGCCTACAATGAGCAGTTCTTC. Protein product: CSVAKTSGAYNEQFF.

The rearrangement uses TRBV30 and TRBJ2-1; 8 nucleotides align to TRBD2. The germline gives CDR1 GTSNPN, CDR2 SVGIG (reference sequence). The CDR3 loop spans 13 amino acids. V lost 0 bases, J lost 8 bases, and 3 bases stayed unmatched. DNA for the CDR3: TGTGCCTGGAGTGTGACTAGCGCCCATGAGCAGTTCTTC. As protein: CAWSVTSAHEQFF.

The chain links TRBV5-6 to TRBJ2-2; D might be TRBD2 (5 bases). The V end lost 3 bases, the J end lost 8 bases, and 8 bases lay between the germline ends. CDR3 length: 12 amino acids. CDR1 is SGHDT, CDR2 YYEEEE, per germline. CDR3 sequence reads: CASSSLVGELFF. The CDR3, as DNA: TGTGCCAGCAGCTCACTAGTGGGGGAGCTGTTTTTT.

V and J are TRBV11-3 and TRBJ2-5; TRBD2 matches at 7 bases. CDR1 and CDR2 (germline): SGHNT, YENEEA. This CDR3 has 15 amino acids. V was pared by 1 base and J by 2 bases, with 4 bases of the junction left unmatched. The CDR3, as DNA: TGTGCCAGCAGCTTAGGGGAGGGTCCACAAGAGACCCAGTACTTC. Residues: CASSLGEGPQETQYF.

This clone came up a few times. The rearrangement links TRBV7-2 to TRBJ2-3, with a weak D call TRBD2 (7 bases). V gave up 4 bases and J gave up 0 bases, with 17 bases separating them. CDR3 length equals 17 residues. The germline V gene has CDR1 SGHTA and CDR2 FQGNSA. The CDR3 loop is CASSSLRGGPSTDTQYF. Written as DNA, the CDR3 is TGTGCCAGCAGCTCCCTAAGGGGGGGCCCTAGCACAGATACGCAGTATTTT.

This chain connects TRBV27 to TRBJ2-7, with 10 positions matching TRBD1. This CDR3 comprises 17 residues. V was clipped by 5 bases and J by 6 bases; unmatched bases: 16. Germline loops: CDR1 MNHEY, CDR2 SMNVEV (reference sequence). The CDR3 coding sequence is TGTGCCAGCAGTCCCACATCCTTGGGGGACAGGGGTATCGAGCAGTACTTC. This encodes CASSPTSLGDRGIEQYF.

This CDR3 reads CASSFGSGGDNEQFF. As DNA, the CDR3 is TGTGCCAGCAGCTTCGGTAGCGGGGGGGACAATGAGCAGTTCTTC. The chain is built from TRBV7-2 and TRBJ2-1, with 11 bases aligning to TRBD2. The CDR3 is 15 amino acids. Trimming cost V 3 bases and J 5 bases; bases outside gene matches: 3. Germline lookup yields CDR1 SGHTA and CDR2 FQGNSA. The whole variable domain, filled in from reference TRBV7-2 and TRBJ2-1, reads GAGVSQSPSNKVTEKGKDVELRCDPISGHTALYWYRQSLGQGLEFLIYFQGNSAPDKSGLPSDRFSAERTGGSVSTLTIQRTQQEDSAVYLCASSFGSGGDNEQFFGPGTRLTVL.

The rearrangement joins TRBV2 to TRBJ2-6; maybe TRBD2 (5 bases). V dropped 1 base and J dropped 4 bases, with 8 bases sitting between them. CDR1 and CDR2 (germline): SNHLY, FYNNEI. This CDR3 spans 15 amino acids. CDR3 nucleotides: TGTGCCAGCAGTGAAGTGGACTCAGGGGCCAACGTCCTGACTTTC. This sequence encodes CASSEVDSGANVLTF.

V gene TRBV6-6 combines with J gene TRBJ1-1, with a possible D match to TRBD1 (6 bases). This CDR3 has 12 residues. V lost 6 bases and J lost 1, with 6 bases in between. Germline lookup yields CDR1 MNHNY and CDR2 SVGAGI (reference sequence). CDR3 region: CASSRGNTEAFF. In nucleotides, the CDR3 is TGTGCCAGCAGCAGGGGGAACACTGAAGCTTTCTTT.

The genes are TRBV29-1 and TRBJ1-2; D is perhaps TRBD1 (6 bases). The V end lost 4 bases, the J end lost 8 bases, and 17 bases lay between the germline ends. The CDR3 runs 13 residues. Germline V gives CDR1 SQVTM, CDR2 ANQGSEA. DNA for the CDR3: TGCAGCGTTGCGTTAGGGGGATTTGGGGGCTACACCTTC. This codes for CSVALGGFGGYTF.